These 29 T cell receptor beta chains share one sample of origin, sequenced in a study of shared clonotypes between healthy human individuals. Profiling relied on immunoSEQ multiplex PCR, and the TCRdb table lists in-frame clones only, not all of them. The table has some 2.1 million clones, approximately 94% seen once. Naive CD8 populations comprised CD45RO-negative cells positively selected for CCR7, excluding terminally differentiated effector memory CD45RA+ cells. The sequenced sample was naive CD8+ T cells sorted from blood. Receptors were obtained from a man between 18 and 29 years old in good health.

V is TRBV29-1 and J is TRBJ2-5; 7 bases match TRBD1. Germline CDR1 is SQVTM and CDR2 is ANQGSEA. V shed 6 bases, J shed 0 bases, and the junction held 4 bases outside the gene matches. This CDR3 spans 13 amino acids. CDR3: CSVKGGNQETQYF. As DNA, the CDR3 is TGCAGCGTCAAAGGGGGCAACCAAGAGACCCAGTACTTC. Full variable domain (rest looked up from reference TRBV29-1 and TRBJ2-5): SAVISQKPSRDICQRGTSLTIQCQVDSQVTMMFWYRQQPGQSLTLIATANQGSEATYESGFVIDKFPISRPNLTFSTLTVSNMSPEDSSIYLCSVKGGNQETQYFGPGTRLLVL.

The chain is built from TRBV6-5 and TRBJ2-1; TRBD2 matches at 7 bases. From germline, CDR1 is MNHEY and CDR2 SVGAGI. This CDR3 spans 15 amino acids. J gave up 3 bases and V 5 bases, and 7 bases lay outside the gene matches. CDR3 sequence: CASSAPGLFYNEQFF. DNA for the CDR3: TGTGCCAGCAGTGCTCCGGGACTATTCTACAATGAGCAGTTCTTC.

The V and J genes are TRBV30 and TRBJ2-7, with unresolved D. Trimming pared 0 bases from V and 2 bases from J, leaving 11 bases between. Germline loops: CDR1 GTSNPN, CDR2 SVGIG (reference sequence). This CDR3 has 14 residues. In DNA, the CDR3 is TGTGCCTGGAGTGTAGGCTCCCCGGCCTACGAGCAGTACTTC. It is translated as CAWSVGSPAYEQYF.

Notes on this clone: The same CDR3 is also encoded by other DNA sequences in this sample. This chain joins TRBV19 and TRBJ2-7; D could derive from TRBD1 or TRBD2 (5 bases each). In germline, CDR1 is LNHDA, CDR2 SQIVND (reference sequence). The CDR3 consists of 13 residues. Trimming left V 3 bases short and J 3 bases short, with 9 bases between. The CDR3 region is CASSIGTLYEQYF. As DNA, the CDR3 is TGTGCCAGTAGTATTGGGACCCTCTACGAGCAGTACTTC.

This clone was observed once. Other DNA variants within this sample encode the same CDR3. The rearrangement links TRBV9 to TRBJ2-7; D unresolved. V was pared by 0 bases and J by 2 bases, with 9 bases between. The germline V gene has CDR1 SGDLS and CDR2 YYNGEE. The CDR3 is made up of 14 amino acids. CDR3 in amino acids: CASSVGSETYEQYF. CDR3 sequence (DNA): TGTGCCAGCAGCGTAGGGAGCGAAACCTACGAGCAGTACTTC.

Turning to this clone: At the DNA level, this CDR3 is encoded by other sequences in the same sample as well. The chain uses TRBV27 and TRBJ2-7; 10 bases match TRBD1. V trimming: 6 bases; J trimming: 5 bases; junction bases outside the gene matches: 7. Germline CDR1 MNHEY, CDR2 SMNVEV (reference sequence). The CDR3 has 14 amino acids. CDR3 nucleotide sequence: TGTGCCAGCAGCTCCGGGACAGGGGTCCACGAGCAGTACTTC. Encoded protein: CASSSGTGVHEQYF.

The genes are TRBV5-1 and TRBJ1-2; TRBD1 might be the D (5 bases). This CDR3 comprises 14 residues. Germline CDR1 and CDR2: SGHRS and YFSETQ. Trimming cost V 4 bases and J 8 bases, with 18 bases left between them. The CDR3 bases are TGCGCCAGCAGCCTGGAACCCGGGACCCGGGGCTACACCTTC. It codes for CASSLEPGTRGYTF.

V gene TRBV13 combines with J gene TRBJ2-3; 13 bases line up with TRBD2. The CDR3 extends over 18 amino acids. The ends lost 5 bases at V and 5 bases at J; junction bases unmatched: 13. CDR1 is PRHDT, CDR2 FYEKMQ, per germline (reference sequence). The CDR3 nucleotides read TGTGCCAGCAGCCCACTAGCGGGAGGGCGAGAAGGTATAGATACGCAGTATTTT. This gives the protein CASSPLAGGREGIDTQYF.

This clone appeared once. The rearrangement uses TRBV4-1 and TRBJ2-7, with D possibly TRBD2 on 6 matching bases. The germline gives CDR1 MGHRA, CDR2 YSYEKL. The CDR3 has 14 amino acids. V was trimmed by 2 bases and J by 7 bases, leaving 15 bases between them. The chain's CDR3 is CASSQMGGPFEQYF. Written as DNA, the CDR3 is TGCGCCAGCAGCCAAATGGGGGGACCCTTTGAGCAGTACTTC.

The V call is TRBV7-8, the J call TRBJ2-3; D gene uncertain. Germline-derived CDR1 and CDR2 are SGHVS and FQNEAQ. V gave up 5 bases and J gave up 5 bases, with 20 bases separating them. The CDR3 covers 16 residues. CDR3 amino acids: CASSPETYAQRDTQYF. The CDR3 DNA sequence: TGTGCCAGCAGCCCAGAGACATACGCACAGAGAGATACGCAGTATTTT.

The chain uses TRBV11-2 and TRBJ2-1, with 7 bases fitting TRBD2. V gave up 2 bases and J gave up 7 bases; unmatched junction bases: 11. Germline CDR1 reads SGHAT; CDR2 reads FQNNGV. The CDR3 consists of 16 residues. The CDR3 spells CASSLISSGQGNEQFF. For the CDR3, the DNA is TGTGCCAGCAGCTTAATATCTAGCGGTCAAGGGAATGAGCAGTTCTTC.

This clone was recorded only once. The rearrangement uses TRBV4-1 and TRBJ2-2; 8 nucleotides match TRBD2. CDR3 length equals 15 residues. Germline-derived CDR1 and CDR2 are MGHRA and YSYEKL. V was pared by 3 bases and J by 6 bases, with 6 bases of the junction left unmatched. CDR3 sequence (DNA): TGCGCCAGCAGCCAGATGGGACTAGTTCCCGGGGAGCTGTTTTTT. It codes for CASSQMGLVPGELFF.

The chain links TRBV7-9 to TRBJ2-1; no definite D call. Germline V gives CDR1 SEHNR, CDR2 FQNEAQ (reference sequence). The V end lost 2 bases, the J end lost 2 bases, and 7 bases lay between the germline ends. The CDR3 consists of 14 residues. The CDR3, as DNA: TGTGCCAGCAGCTTACCGGTTCCCTACAATGAGCAGTTCTTC. It codes for CASSLPVPYNEQFF.

This chain uses TRBV27 with TRBJ2-2, with a weak D call TRBD1 (5 bases). The germline V gene has CDR1 MNHEY and CDR2 SMNVEV (reference sequence). CDR3 length: 13 residues. V was cut by 4 bases and J by 4 bases, with 7 bases left in between. This CDR3 reads CASSWGLTGELFF. The CDR3, as DNA: TGTGCCAGCAGTTGGGGCCTCACCGGGGAGCTGTTTTTT.

The chain couples TRBV2 to TRBJ2-7, with D possibly TRBD1 on 6 matching bases. The length of the CDR3 is 16 residues. Between the trimmed V and J ends, which lost 5 bases and 3 bases, there was a span of 20 bases. CDR1 is SNHLY and CDR2 is FYNNEI in the germline V gene. The chain's CDR3 is CASSYPPQGINYEQYF. CDR3 in DNA: TGTGCCAGCAGTTACCCGCCGCAGGGGATTAACTACGAGCAGTACTTC.

The chain uses TRBV13 and TRBJ1-1, with D maybe TRBD1 (5 bases). This CDR3 spans 14 amino acids. The germline V gene has CDR1 PRHDT and CDR2 FYEKMQ (reference sequence). Trimming shortened V by 6 bases and J by 0 bases, and 11 bases separated the two germline ends. DNA of the CDR3: TGTGCCAGCAGTCAACAGGAGTTGAACACTGAAGCTTTCTTT. Protein product: CASSQQELNTEAFF.

Of note for this clone: This sample also contains other DNA sequences that code for the same CDR3. The chain carries TRBV7-9 and TRBJ2-5; TRBD1 might be the D (5 bases). CDR3 length: 15 residues. The V gene's germline CDR1 is SEHNR and CDR2 FQNEAQ (reference sequence). The V end lost 0 bases, the J end lost 0 bases, and 8 bases lay between the germline ends. The CDR3 nucleotides are TGTGCCAGCAGCTTAGCGCAGGGTAACCAAGAGACCCAGTACTTC. It yields the protein CASSLAQGNQETQYF.

The chain carries TRBV6-1 and TRBJ1-3, with D unresolved. The V gene's germline CDR1 is MNHNS and CDR2 SASEGT. V lost 4 bases and J lost 4, with 2 bases in between. This CDR3 has 11 residues. The CDR3 bases are TGTGCCAGCAGTGTAGGAAACACCATATATTTT. Translated: CASSVGNTIYF.

This chain uses TRBV7-8 with TRBJ2-7; 9 bases map to TRBD2. The CDR3 extends over 14 amino acids. Germline loops: CDR1 SGHVS, CDR2 FQNEAQ. Trimming at V came to 4 bases and at J to 3 bases, leaving 4 bases not matched to a gene. The CDR3 region has the DNA TGTGCCAGCAGCTCTAGCGGGACGATCTACGAGCAGTACTTC. As protein: CASSSSGTIYEQYF.

The V and J genes are TRBV5-4 and TRBJ1-2, with a possible D match to TRBD1 (6 bases). The CDR3 spans 13 residues. CDR1 and CDR2 from the germline V gene are SGHNT and YYREEE (reference sequence). Trimming took 1 base from V and 6 from J, leaving 10 bases between them. In nucleotides, the CDR3 is TGTGCCAGCAGCTTGAGGGGGAGGGATGGCTACACCTTC. Protein product: CASSLRGRDGYTF.

V and J are TRBV2 and TRBJ1-4; 7 nucleotides agree with TRBD1. This CDR3 comprises 16 residues. The junction had 12 bases not matched to a gene; V was cut back by 3 bases and J by 8 bases. The V gene's germline CDR1 is SNHLY and CDR2 FYNNEI. CDR3 protein: CASSDGTGDFWEKLFF. The CDR3 DNA reads as TGTGCCAGCAGTGACGGTACAGGGGATTTCTGGGAAAAACTGTTTTTT.

The chain couples TRBV29-1 to TRBJ1-2; a weak D match, TRBD1 (5 bases). V was clipped by 2 bases and J by 4 bases, with 20 bases between them. The germline V gene has CDR1 SQVTM and CDR2 ANQGSEA. CDR3 length: 16 residues. CDR3 sequence: CSVEIDAGYRSYGYTF. As DNA, the CDR3 is TGCAGCGTTGAAATAGACGCAGGGTACCGCAGCTATGGCTACACCTTC.

In DNA form, the CDR3 reads TGTGCCAGCAGTTATGGGTTATTTAGCAATCAGCCCCAGCATTTT. It specifies CASSYGLFSNQPQHF. The chain is built from TRBV27 and TRBJ1-5; no clear D gene. The CDR3 runs to 15 residues. The germline V gene encodes CDR1 MNHEY and CDR2 SMNVEV (reference sequence). Trimming took off 4 bases at V and 0 bases at J, with 10 bases between the two ends.

About this clone: The identical CDR3 is also encoded by other nucleotide sequences in the sample. The rearrangement uses TRBV4-1 and TRBJ2-7; D possibly uses TRBD1 or TRBD2 (5 bases each). V lost 1 base and J 4 bases, leaving 5 bases between the germline ends. CDR1 and CDR2 (germline): MGHRA, YSYEKL. This CDR3 has 12 residues. The CDR3 spells CASSQGGYEQYF. The CDR3 nucleotides read TGCGCCAGCAGCCAAGGGGGGTACGAGCAGTACTTC.

Regarding this clone: In the same sample, other DNA sequences code for this CDR3. The rearrangement joins TRBV11-2 to TRBJ2-7; the D is unclear. The CDR3 contains 13 residues. The germline CDR1 and CDR2 sequences are SGHAT and FQNNGV. V gave up 3 bases and J gave up 2 bases, with 8 bases separating them. The CDR3 DNA reads TGTGCCAGCAGCTTGGCAGCAACCTACGAGCAGTACTTC. Translation gives CASSLAATYEQYF.

The V call is TRBV5-1, the J call TRBJ2-3, with 12 positions matching TRBD2. With 4 bases clipped from V and 0 bases from J, the junction kept 9 bases outside the gene matches. The CDR3 is 18 amino acids. Germline-derived CDR1 and CDR2 are SGHRS and YFSETQ. CDR3 loop: CASSPGLAGLSSTDTQYF. The CDR3 DNA reads TGCGCCAGCAGCCCAGGACTAGCGGGATTATCTAGCACAGATACGCAGTATTTT.

The rearrangement uses TRBV30 and TRBJ1-4, with 7 bases lining up with TRBD1. Germline V gene lookup returns CDR1 GTSNPN and CDR2 SVGIG (reference sequence). This CDR3 has 15 residues. Trimming cost V 2 bases and J 5 bases; bases outside gene matches: 8. The CDR3 spells CAWSPRQGKNEKLFF. CDR3 in DNA: TGTGCCTGGAGTCCACGACAGGGCAAAAATGAAAAACTGTTTTTT.

V usage is TRBV2 and J usage is TRBJ2-5; 8 positions match TRBD1. Germline-derived CDR1 and CDR2 are SNHLY and FYNNEI. This CDR3 spans 14 amino acids. J lost 7 bases, V lost 8 bases, and 12 bases had no gene match. Here the CDR3 reads CASLGQEGLGTQYF. CDR3 nucleotide sequence: TGTGCCAGCCTGGGACAGGAGGGTTTGGGGACCCAGTACTTC.

The chain employs TRBV5-1 and TRBJ2-7, with TRBD2 matching 8 bases. Germline V lookup: CDR1 SGHRS, CDR2 YFSETQ. The CDR3 has 16 residues. The J segment lost 0 bases and the V segment lost 4 bases, leaving 9 bases of the junction unmatched. The CDR3 reads CASSPLSGESSYEQYF. The CDR3 nucleotides read TGCGCCAGCAGCCCACTTAGCGGGGAGAGCTCCTACGAGCAGTACTTC.